These T cell receptor beta chains were read from a single sample in a study of cytomegalovirus exposure and HLA in healthy donors. The table came from immunoSEQ multiplex PCR; TCRdb's copy has only in-frame clones and leaves some out. This sample carries some 130,000 clones, with over 1.5% going to the ten biggest clones. Sample: PBMCs. The receptors come from a woman between 40 and 50 years old in good health and CMV-seropositive. The CDR3 runs from the conserved cysteine through the conserved F or W. The D gene is left open where the match is weak.

D	V	J	length	CDR3	DNA
NA	TRBV5-6	TRBJ1-2	19	CASSLASRGIIRDGYGYTF	TGTGCCAGCAGCTTGGCCTCCAGGGGCATAATAAGAGATGGGTATGGCTACACCTTC
TRBD2	TRBV25-1	TRBJ2-1	14	CASSGGSTYNEQFF	TGTGCCAGCAGTGGCGGGAGTACCTACAATGAGCAGTTCTTC
TRBD2	TRBV28	TRBJ2-7	18	CASRSISSGVLSSYEQYF	TGTGCCAGCAGGTCGATATCTAGCGGGGTATTAAGCTCCTACGAGCAGTACTTC
TRBD1	TRBV30	TRBJ1-2	14	CACPLGRGNYGYTF	TGTGCCTGTCCTCTGGGCAGGGGGAACTATGGCTACACCTTC
NA	TRBV29-1	TRBJ1-5	11	CSVEGAQPQHF	TGCAGCGTTGAGGGGGCACAGCCCCAGCATTTT
NA	TRBV13	TRBJ2-1	12	CASSLVSGEQFF	TGTGCCAGCAGCTTAGTATCGGGTGAGCAGTTCTTC
NA	TRBV16	TRBJ1-1	16	CASSQTLGGTNTEAFF	TGTGCCAGCAGCCAAACACTTGGCGGGACGAACACTGAAGCTTTCTTT
TRBD1	TRBV4-3	TRBJ2-1	17	CASSQEPPRPRGNEQFF	TGCGCCAGCAGCCAAGAGCCCCCCCGACCCAGGGGGAATGAGCAGTTCTTC
TRBD2	TRBV11-3	TRBJ2-2	15	CASSSRGSGTGELFF	TGTGCCAGCAGCTCCCGCGGGAGCGGCACCGGGGAGCTGTTTTTT
TRBD1	TRBV6-5	TRBJ2-3	15	CASSSRGGEGDTQYF	TGTGCCAGCAGTTCACGAGGGGGCGAAGGGGATACGCAGTATTTT
TRBD1	TRBV19	TRBJ2-3	14	CASSDRGFGDTQYF	TGTGCCAGTAGCGACAGGGGGTTTGGAGATACGCAGTATTTT
NA	TRBV14	TRBJ2-2	15	CASSQARGGTGELFF	TGTGCCAGCAGCCAAGCCCGGGGAGGCACCGGGGAGCTGTTTTTT
TRBD2	TRBV5-5	TRBJ2-1	16	CASSSTSGRVGNEQFF	TGTGCCAGCAGCTCCACTAGCGGGAGGGTAGGCAATGAGCAGTTCTTC
NA	TRBV25-1	TRBJ2-3	13	CASSQREPDTQYF	TGTGCCAGCAGTCAACGAGAGCCAGATACGCAGTATTTT
NA	TRBV11-2	TRBJ2-3	17	CASSLGRLSFSTDTQYF	TGTGCCAGCAGCTTAGGGAGGCTTTCATTTAGCACAGATACGCAGTATTTT
TRBD1	TRBV18	TRBJ2-2	15	CASSQGQVNTGELFF	TGTGCCAGCTCACAGGGACAGGTCAACACCGGGGAGCTGTTTTTT
NA	TRBV18	TRBJ1-1	14	CASSPLGADTEAFF	TGTGCCAGCTCACCATTGGGGGCGGACACTGAAGCTTTCTTT
NA	TRBV7-2	TRBJ1-1	14	CASSYTGPRTEAFF	TGTGCCAGCAGCTACACAGGGCCGAGGACTGAAGCTTTCTTT
TRBD1	TRBV9	TRBJ1-5	17	CASSVGTGVFSNQPQHF	TGTGCCAGCAGCGTCGGGACAGGGGTGTTTAGCAATCAGCCCCAGCATTTT
NA	TRBV2	TRBJ1-2	13	CASSEALRDGYTF	TGTGCCAGCAGTGAAGCGCTTCGGGATGGCTACACCTTC
TRBD2	TRBV7-3	TRBJ2-7	15	CASSLTLAGTREQYF	TGTGCCAGCAGCTTAACCCTAGCGGGAACGCGGGAGCAGTACTTC
NA	TRBV19	TRBJ2-5	14	CASSVVPGGETQYF	TGTGCCAGTAGTGTCGTACCCGGGGGAGAGACCCAGTACTTC
NA	TRBV7-9	TRBJ1-1	16	CASSLVPPGENTEAFF	TGTGCCAGCAGCTTAGTTCCCCCGGGAGAGAACACTGAAGCTTTCTTT
NA	TRBV25-1	TRBJ2-7	17	CASSVPRSTGSLYEQYF	TGTGCCAGCAGTGTCCCTCGAAGTACCGGTTCCCTCTACGAGCAGTACTTC
TRBD1	TRBV5-1	TRBJ2-7	17	CASSAGTGATLSYEQYF	TGCGCCAGCAGCGCCGGGACAGGGGCTACCCTCTCCTACGAGCAGTACTTC
NA	TRBV2	TRBJ2-1	15	CASSEWQGLYNEQFF	TGTGCCAGCAGTGAGTGGCAGGGCCTCTACAATGAGCAGTTCTTC
TRBD2	TRBV27	TRBJ2-3	15	CASSPLAGGTDTQYF	TGTGCCAGCAGTCCACTAGCGGGAGGCACAGATACGCAGTATTTT
NA	TRBV10-3	TRBJ2-7	14	CAISEGQASYEQYF	TGTGCCATCAGTGAGGGTCAGGCTTCCTACGAGCAGTACTTC
TRBD1	TRBV6-6	TRBJ2-5	15	CASSLTTGSGETQYF	TGTGCCAGCAGTTTGACGACAGGGTCGGGAGAGACCCAGTACTTC
NA	TRBV21-1	TRBJ2-4	17	CASSKEGEALAKNIQYF	TGTGCCAGCAGCAAAGAGGGAGAGGCGTTAGCCAAAAACATTCAGTACTTC
NA	TRBV2	TRBJ1-2	13	CARAERQGHGYTF	TGTGCCAGGGCCGAAAGGCAGGGCCATGGCTACACCTTC
NA	TRBV6-1	TRBJ2-7	14	CASSEGWRSYEQYF	TGTGCCAGCAGTGAAGGGTGGCGGAGTTACGAGCAGTACTTC
NA	TRBV30	TRBJ2-7	12	CAWSPGLGLKSF	TGTGCCTGGAGTCCCGGTCTGGGACTCAAGTCCTTC
TRBD2	TRBV4-2	TRBJ2-3	16	CASSQVTGGRVDTQYF	TGTGCCAGCAGCCAAGTCACGGGAGGGCGGGTGGATACGCAGTATTTT
TRBD1	TRBV6-5	TRBJ1-2	14	CASSYQGTAYGYTF	TGTGCCAGCAGTTACCAAGGGACAGCCTATGGCTACACCTTC
NA	TRBV10-1	TRBJ2-2	13	CASSDRDTGELFF	TGCGCCAGCAGTGACAGGGACACCGGGGAGCTGTTTTTT
NA	TRBV7-9	TRBJ2-3	15	CASSLQGALTDTQYF	TGTGCCAGCAGCTTACAAGGGGCCCTCACAGATACGCAGTATTTT
TRBD1	TRBV28	TRBJ1-1	15	CASSPLGQGGTEAFF	TGTGCCAGCAGTCCCCTCGGACAGGGAGGCACTGAAGCTTTCTTT
TRBD2	TRBV19	TRBJ2-7	14	CASSNRGTSGLQYF	TGTGCCAGTAGTAACCGCGGGACTAGCGGACTGCAGTACTTC
TRBD1	TRBV9	TRBJ1-2	14	CASSVEDRARGYTF	TGTGCCAGCAGCGTAGAGGACAGGGCGCGCGGCTACACCTTC
TRBD2	TRBV5-4	TRBJ2-3	14	CASSVGLRTDTQYF	TGTGCCAGCAGCGTGGGACTACGGACAGATACGCAGTATTTT